The 16 T cell receptor beta chains listed next were all sequenced from one sample in a study of T cells after yellow fever vaccination. TCRdb redid the calling of the 5' RACE reads with MiXCR, one entry per CDR3 protein. The data contain under 20,000 distinct CDR3 sequences, about 4.1% of them singletons. The material was PBMCs, either bulk or a sorted T-cell subset (CD4+, CD8+, memory, or dextramer-sorted; not recorded which), obtained 15 days after the yellow fever booster vaccination. Source of these receptors: a man aged 25-45 years who received the YFV17D yellow fever vaccine.

This clonotype was counted a few times. V usage is TRBV6-1 and J usage is TRBJ2-1; D perhaps matches TRBD2 (6 bases). This CDR3 spans 16 amino acids. The V end lost 3 bases, the J end lost 2 bases, and 14 bases lay between the germline ends. The germline V gene has CDR1 MNHNS and CDR2 SASEGT. For the CDR3, the DNA is TGTGCCAGCAGTGAGTTGCACGGGGAGGCCTACAATGAGCAGTTCTTC. It translates to CASSELHGEAYNEQFF.

This clonotype ranks as medium-sized. This chain joins TRBV6-6 and TRBJ2-1; 8 positions match TRBD2. The J segment lost 9 bases and the V segment lost 11 bases, leaving 9 bases of the junction unmatched. The CDR3 spans 12 residues. Germline loops: CDR1 MNHNY, CDR2 SVGAGI (reference sequence). In DNA, the CDR3 is TGTGCCGGATCGGGGGGGTTGGGTGAGCAGTTCTTC. It codes for CAGSGGLGEQFF.

V usage is TRBV5-4 and J usage is TRBJ2-4, with 10 nucleotides matching TRBD2. The CDR3 is made up of 16 amino acids. In germline, CDR1 is SGHNT, CDR2 YYREEE (reference sequence). With 4 bases clipped from V and 7 bases from J, the junction kept 11 bases outside the gene matches. The DNA of the CDR3 is TGTGCCAGCAGCCTGACTAGCGGGCTTAGGAGGAACATTCAGTACTTC. Amino acids: CASSLTSGLRRNIQYF.

This clonotype was counted many times. The chain uses TRBV7-9 and TRBJ2-2; D remains ambiguous. The germline CDR1 and CDR2 sequences are SEHNR and FQNEAQ (reference sequence). The CDR3 runs 15 residues. Trimming removed 0 bases at V and 7 bases at J, with 12 bases between. CDR3 DNA sequence: TGTGCCAGCAGCTTAGCGCGCACCCACGGCGGGGAGCTGTTTTTT. Translated, it gives CASSLARTHGGELFF. The full variable domain, with the rest looked up from reference TRBV7-9 and TRBJ2-2, is DTGVSQNPRHKITKRGQNVTFRCDPISEHNRLYWYRQTLGQGPEFLTYFQNEAQLEKSRLLSDRFSAERPKGSFSTLEIQRTEQGDSAMYLCASSLARTHGGELFFGEGSRLTVL.

This clonotype was seen at least ten times. V usage is TRBV11-2 and J usage is TRBJ2-7; possibly TRBD2 for D (6 bases). Trimming cost V 7 bases and J 4 bases, with 14 bases left between them. Germline lookup yields CDR1 SGHAT and CDR2 FQNNGV. The CDR3 is 13 residues long. The DNA of the CDR3 is TGTGCCAGCACCGACTCCGGGAGTTACGAGCAGTACTTC. Its protein is CASTDSGSYEQYF.

This clonotype is labeled as medium-sized. The chain has TRBV5-6 and TRBJ2-7, with TRBD1 matching 8 bases. V was pared by 4 bases and J by 3 bases, with 6 bases of the junction left unmatched. This CDR3 has 14 residues. The V gene's germline CDR1 is SGHDT and CDR2 YYEEEE. The CDR3 DNA follows: TGTGCCAGCAGCCCAAGACAGGGGATCTACGAGCAGTACTTC. Encoded protein: CASSPRQGIYEQYF. Drawing the rest from reference TRBV5-6 and TRBJ2-7, the complete variable domain is DAGVTQSPTHLIKTRGQQVTLRCSPKSGHDTVSWYQQALGQGPQFIFQYYEEEERQRGNFPDRFSGHQFPNYSSELNVNALLLGDSALYLCASSPRQGIYEQYFGPGTRLTVT.

The gene calls are TRBV4-2 and TRBJ2-7; 11 bases align to TRBD2. Germline V CDR1 and CDR2: LGHNA, YNFKEQ. The CDR3 runs 17 residues. The trim removed 8 bases at V and 2 bases at J, leaving 14 bases unmatched. The CDR3 spells CASGPGPGTSGTYEQYF. The CDR3 nucleotides read TGTGCCAGCGGCCCCGGCCCCGGGACTAGCGGAACCTACGAGCAGTACTTC.

This clonotype was observed at least ten times. V and J are TRBV20-1 and TRBJ2-3; 7 positions match TRBD2. The CDR3 is 16 residues long. From germline, CDR1 is DFQATT and CDR2 SNEGSKA (reference sequence). Trimming at V came to 0 bases and at J to 2 bases, leaving 8 bases not matched to a gene. CDR3 amino acids: CSARDFGGGITDTQYF. CDR3 nucleotide sequence: TGCAGTGCTAGAGATTTTGGGGGAGGGATCACAGATACGCAGTATTTT.

This clonotype has at least ten counts. The J gene is TRBJ2-3, the V gene TRBV4-1, with D possibly matching TRBD2 (5 bases). The CDR3 sequence is 15 residues long. Germline V gene data show CDR1 as MGHRA and CDR2 as YSYEKL. V was cut by 3 bases and J by 4 bases, with 14 bases left in between. CDR3 bases: TGCGCCAGCAGCCACCCACTAGTCAGTCCAGATACGCAGTATTTT. It is translated as CASSHPLVSPDTQYF.

This clonotype was picked up many times. The V call is TRBV14, the J call TRBJ2-1; unclear D gene. Trimming stripped 1 base from V and 2 bases from J, with 9 bases between. The CDR3 length is 15 residues. Germline CDR1 reads SGHDN; CDR2 reads FVKESK. The CDR3 here is CASSQVSRPYNEQFF. Written as DNA, the CDR3 is TGTGCCAGCAGCCAAGTTAGCCGACCCTACAATGAGCAGTTCTTC.

This clonotype was seen ten or more times. The chain recombines TRBV20-1 with TRBJ2-7, with TRBD2 as a possible D gene (5 bases). Germline V gives CDR1 DFQATT, CDR2 SNEGSKA (reference sequence). The CDR3 spans 14 residues. Trimming took off 1 base at V and 3 bases at J, with 13 bases between the two ends. CDR3 sequence (DNA): TGCAGTGCTAGAGTCCGGGGTCGGGACTACGAGCAGTACTTC. Translation gives CSARVRGRDYEQYF.

This clonotype was observed at least ten times. The rearrangement links TRBV20-1 to TRBJ2-5, with TRBD1 identical over 10 bases. The germline V gene encodes CDR1 DFQATT and CDR2 SNEGSKA (reference sequence). Trimming at V came to 1 base and at J to 2 bases, leaving 13 bases not matched to a gene. This CDR3 has 18 amino acids. CDR3 residues: CSARGFLGTGEYQETQYF. CDR3 coding DNA: TGCAGTGCTAGAGGTTTCCTTGGGACAGGGGAATATCAAGAGACCCAGTACTTC.

V and J are TRBV7-2 and TRBJ1-4, with D possibly TRBD1 on 6 matching bases. V lost 0 bases and J lost 8, with 10 bases in between. The CDR3 sequence is 14 residues long. Germline V lookup: CDR1 SGHTA, CDR2 FQGNSA. CDR3 nucleotide sequence: TGTGCCAGCAGCTTAGCGGGGGCGGCCGAAAAACTGTTTTTT. Translated: CASSLAGAAEKLFF.

This clonotype was observed many times. This chain links TRBV6-5 with TRBJ2-5; 8 bases agree with TRBD2. The CDR3 extends over 17 amino acids. The germline CDR1 and CDR2 sequences are MNHEY and SVGAGI. V shed 7 bases and J 2 bases; nucleotides not matched to a gene: 15. The CDR3 DNA is TGTGCCAGCACCCGGCGTGCGGGAGGCGCCGGGCAAGAGACCCAGTACTTC. Translation gives CASTRRAGGAGQETQYF.

This clonotype was observed at least ten times. The chain joins TRBV24-1 to TRBJ2-7; possibly TRBD2 for D (5 bases). The CDR3 has 13 amino acids. CDR1 is KGHDR and CDR2 is SFDVKD in the germline V gene. Trimming removed 0 bases at V and 6 bases at J, with 8 bases between. CDR3 nucleotide sequence: TGTGCCACCAGTGATTTGTCGGGGAGCGAGCAGTACTTC. Its protein is CATSDLSGSEQYF.

Many counts were recorded for this clonotype. The V gene is TRBV20-1, the J gene TRBJ2-1; 7 bases align to TRBD2. The CDR3 consists of 16 residues. In germline, CDR1 is DFQATT, CDR2 SNEGSKA (reference sequence). Unmatched junction bases numbered 15, after V lost 0 bases and J lost 10 bases. In DNA, the CDR3 is TGCAGTGCTAGAGATCGGACTAGGGCTTGGAAGGGGGAGCAGTTCTTC. Its protein product is CSARDRTRAWKGEQFF.